This paragraph covers one T cell receptor beta chain sequence. Its antigen is not known. 13 Jbeta primers and 60 Vbeta primers were used for the PCR. Produced via immunoSEQ multiplex PCR; TCRdb's table is partial and in-frame only. The table lists roughly 140,000 clones, 80% of them singletons. The germline V gene encodes CDR1 SGHTA and CDR2 FQGNSA. The CDR3 is made up of 16 amino acids. The ends were cut back, 5 bases at V and 0 bases at J, with 14 bases in the middle. The sample originates from a study of cytomegalovirus exposure and HLA in healthy donors. About the research overall: A prior analysis found 117 million unique TCR beta sequences from 170 million or so T cells. Whole-study results and caveats: Analyses of presence and absence presupposed an approximately uniform sequencing depth across donors. TCR sequences were mostly rare, though some public TCRs occurred in many donors. A missense DCLRE1C variant was associated with V- and J-gene trimming of TCR beta chains in a later analysis, and an independent cohort replicated the association.

Sample: PBMCs. The chain combines TRBV7-2 with TRBJ2-4, with D possibly being TRBD2 (5 bases). This TCR derives from a male donor in good health and CMV-seronegative. Here the CDR3 reads CASSQVRGTAKNIQYF. CDR3 nucleotide sequence: TGTGCCAGCAGCCAAGTTCGGGGAACAGCCAAAAACATTCAGTACTTC. Filled out from reference TRBV7-2 and TRBJ2-4, the complete variable domain reads GAGVSQSPSNKVTEKGKDVELRCDPISGHTALYWYRQSLGQGLEFLIYFQGNSAPDKSGLPSDRFSAERTGGSVSTLTIQRTQQEDSAVYLCASSQVRGTAKNIQYFGAGTRLSVL.